The 12 T cell receptor beta chains presented below share a single source sample, sequenced in a study of cytotoxic CD8 clonotypes in ibrutinib-treated CLL (dated by TCRdb to about 2021). The protocol used for the library was the immunoSEQ multiplex PCR assay. Here the immuneACCESS table is served through TCRdb, limited to in-frame sequences with V and J called. Missing clones are a known gap in these copies; in checked studies unresolved V genes cover under half, and the rest lacks a known reason. This sample holds around 25,000 clones; about two thirds were observed only once. The ten largest clones capture around 30% of the sample. Sample time point, as interpreted from the label and publication: less than 30 months on ibrutinib. The sequencing used PBMCs, collected after 24 months of ibrutinib treatment. These receptor sequences come from a human donor with chronic lymphocytic leukemia.

J is TRBJ2-2 and V is TRBV11-3; D unclear. This CDR3 is 14 amino acids long. Germline CDR1 SGHNT, CDR2 YENEEA. V was clipped by 1 base and J by 6 bases, with 9 bases between them. For the CDR3, the DNA is TGTGCCAGCAGCTTAGGTCGGGTGGCCGGGGAGCTGTTTTTT. It codes for CASSLGRVAGELFF.

The chain links TRBV10-2 to TRBJ2-4; 10 nucleotides agree with TRBD2. This CDR3 spans 15 amino acids. Unmatched junction bases numbered 1, after V lost 2 bases and J lost 3 bases. Germline V CDR1 and CDR2: WSHSY, SAAADI. DNA of the CDR3: TGCGCCAGCAGTGAGGTAGCGGGGGGCAAAAACATTCAGTACTTC. This translates into CASSEVAGGKNIQYF.

The chain carries TRBV27 and TRBJ1-4; TRBD1 agrees at 8 bases. Germline V gene lookup returns CDR1 MNHEY and CDR2 SMNVEV (reference sequence). The CDR3 contains 13 residues. The V and J ends lost 11 bases and 6 bases, in that order; junction bases with no gene match: 8. CDR3 coding DNA: TGTGCCGCAGCCGGACAGGGTGATGAAAAACTGTTTTTT. This codes for CAAAGQGDEKLFF.

This rearrangement joins TRBV28 to TRBJ1-2, with D hard to call. Germline CDR1 is MDHEN and CDR2 is SYDVKM. CDR3 size: 11 residues. The germline V and J ends were trimmed by 7 bases and 2 bases, with 5 bases remaining between them. CDR3 loop: CASNRNYGYTF. CDR3 sequence (DNA): TGTGCCAGCAATAGGAACTATGGCTACACCTTC.

This chain uses TRBV2 with TRBJ1-2; D is unresolved. CDR1 is SNHLY and CDR2 is FYNNEI in the germline V gene. Trimming pared 1 base from V and 1 base from J, leaving 4 bases between. This CDR3 is 13 amino acids long. The CDR3 coding sequence is TGTGCCAGCAGTGAAGGCAGTAACTATGGCTACACCTTC. Amino acids: CASSEGSNYGYTF.

The chain employs TRBV19 and TRBJ1-2, with TRBD1 matching 8 bases. CDR3 length: 16 residues. Germline-derived CDR1 and CDR2 are LNHDA and SQIVND (reference sequence). Trimming removed 5 bases from V and 0 bases from J; junction bases left unmatched: 8. CDR3 DNA sequence: TGTGCCAGTAGTTCCCACGGACAGGGCCCTAACTATGGCTACACCTTC. It translates to CASSSHGQGPNYGYTF.

The chain links TRBV5-1 to TRBJ2-5; D uncertain. Trimming stripped 5 bases from V and 2 bases from J, with 13 bases between. Germline V gene sequence: CDR1 SGHRS, CDR2 YFSETQ. The CDR3 consists of 14 residues. CDR3 coding DNA: TGCGCCAGCAGGCCCGGTAGCTATCAAGAGACCCAGTACTTC. It is translated as CASRPGSYQETQYF.

The chain is built from TRBV9 and TRBJ2-3; 9 bases agree with TRBD2. Per the germline V gene, CDR1 is SGDLS and CDR2 is YYNGEE. V was pared by 0 bases and J by 4 bases, with 9 bases of the junction left unmatched. The CDR3 is made up of 17 amino acids. The chain's CDR3 is CASSVGGAGGGADTQYF. The CDR3 DNA follows: TGTGCCAGCAGCGTAGGAGGAGCGGGGGGCGGAGCAGATACGCAGTATTTT.

This chain connects TRBV7-9 to TRBJ1-6, with D perhaps matching TRBD1 (6 bases). The germline gives CDR1 SEHNR, CDR2 FQNEAQ (reference sequence). The CDR3 runs to 16 residues. Deletions cut 2 bases from V and 4 bases from J, with 12 bases between. Here the CDR3 DNA reads TGTGCCAGCAGCTTAACCGAGGACAGTTATAATTCACCCCTCCACTTT. Translating it yields CASSLTEDSYNSPLHF.

This clone has just one count. J is TRBJ2-3 and V is TRBV7-8; 10 positions agree with TRBD2. The CDR3 covers 15 residues. The V gene's germline CDR1 is SGHVS and CDR2 FQNEAQ. V lost 6 bases, J lost 5 bases, and 8 bases stayed unmatched. CDR3 coding DNA: TGTGCCAGCAGATATAGCGGGGGGAGTGGAGATACGCAGTATTTT. Translating gives CASRYSGGSGDTQYF.

The chain couples TRBV4-1 to TRBJ1-2; D perhaps matches TRBD1 (6 bases). CDR3 length: 14 residues. Trimming shortened V by 4 bases and J by 3 bases, and 12 bases separated the two germline ends. Germline lookup yields CDR1 MGHRA and CDR2 YSYEKL. CDR3 protein: CASSPTRTDYGYTF. The CDR3 DNA sequence: TGCGCCAGCAGCCCTACTAGGACAGACTATGGCTACACCTTC.

The chain is built from TRBV19 and TRBJ2-5, with 7 bases that match TRBD2. Germline V CDR1 and CDR2: LNHDA, SQIVND (reference sequence). The CDR3 spans 14 residues. With 2 bases clipped from V and 5 bases from J, the junction kept 5 bases outside the gene matches. DNA of the CDR3: TGTGCCAGTAGTATAACCCCCGGGGGGGAGACCCAGTACTTC. Amino acids: CASSITPGGETQYF.